These T cell receptor beta chains were read from a single sample in a study of cytomegalovirus exposure and HLA in healthy donors. The assay was immunoSEQ multiplex PCR, and TCRdb's table has in-frame clones only and misses some. Here the sample table reports under 200,000 clones. Specimen: PBMCs. These TCRs come from a woman aged 18-30 years in good health and CMV-seropositive. Each CDR3 is given with its conserved first and last residue. Each record gives: CDR3 protein, CDR3 DNA, D gene, V gene, J gene. The D gene is left open where the match is weak.

cdr3_aa: CASSSPGGGELFF; cdr3_nt: TGCGCCAGCAGCTCTCCGGGGGGCGGGGAGCTGTTTTTT; d_call: TRBD2; v_call: TRBV4-1; j_call: TRBJ2-2
cdr3_aa: CAWSPGGQGTNQPQHF; cdr3_nt: TGTGCCTGGAGTCCAGGGGGCCAAGGAACCAATCAGCCCCAGCATTTT; d_call: TRBD1; v_call: TRBV30; j_call: TRBJ1-5
cdr3_aa: CASSLSGPQETQYF; cdr3_nt: TGCGCCAGCAGCTTGTCGGGTCCACAAGAGACCCAGTACTTC; d_call: .; v_call: TRBV5-1; j_call: TRBJ2-5
cdr3_aa: CASSSGNTEAFF; cdr3_nt: TGTGCCAGCAGTTCGGGGAACACTGAAGCTTTCTTT; d_call: .; v_call: TRBV27; j_call: TRBJ1-1
cdr3_aa: CAWSPDRNYGYTF; cdr3_nt: TGTGCCTGGAGTCCTGACAGAAACTATGGCTACACCTTC; d_call: .; v_call: TRBV30; j_call: TRBJ1-2
cdr3_aa: CASSILLAGGYNEQFF; cdr3_nt: TGTGCCAGCAGCATCTTACTAGCGGGAGGGTACAATGAGCAGTTCTTC; d_call: TRBD2; v_call: TRBV7-2; j_call: TRBJ2-1
cdr3_aa: CASSVTGFGTDTQYF; cdr3_nt: TGTGCCAGCAGCGTAACAGGATTCGGGACAGATACGCAGTATTTT; d_call: .; v_call: TRBV13; j_call: TRBJ2-3
cdr3_aa: CASSLGLAGGLMKGPKETQYF; cdr3_nt: TGCGCCAGCAGCTTGGGACTAGCGGGGGGGCTTATGAAAGGACCAAAAGAGACCCAGTACTTC; d_call: TRBD2; v_call: TRBV5-1; j_call: TRBJ2-5
cdr3_aa: CAWNSGYEQYF; cdr3_nt: TGTGCCTGGAATAGCGGTTACGAGCAGTACTTC; d_call: .; v_call: TRBV30; j_call: TRBJ2-7
cdr3_aa: CSAQGYGYTF; cdr3_nt: TGCAGTGCCCAGGGGTACGGCTACACCTTC; d_call: .; v_call: TRBV20-1; j_call: TRBJ1-2
cdr3_aa: CASSVGARETEAFF; cdr3_nt: TGTGCCAGCAGCGTAGGGGCACGTGAGACTGAAGCTTTCTTT; d_call: .; v_call: TRBV9; j_call: TRBJ1-1
cdr3_aa: CASRKTSVYEQYF; cdr3_nt: TGTGCCAGCAGGAAGACTAGCGTTTACGAGCAGTACTTC; d_call: TRBD2; v_call: TRBV2; j_call: TRBJ2-7
cdr3_aa: CASSQDQGGRALEQYF; cdr3_nt: TGTGCCAGCAGCCAAGATCAGGGCGGGAGGGCCCTCGAGCAGTACTTC; d_call: TRBD2; v_call: TRBV4-2; j_call: TRBJ2-7
cdr3_aa: CASSLLLGGNQPQHF; cdr3_nt: TGTGCCAGCAGTTTATTATTAGGGGGTAATCAGCCCCAGCATTTT; d_call: .; v_call: TRBV27; j_call: TRBJ1-5
cdr3_aa: CASRPRLAGAHNEQFF; cdr3_nt: TGTGCCAGCAGACCCAGACTAGCGGGAGCACACAATGAGCAGTTCTTC; d_call: TRBD2; v_call: TRBV11-3; j_call: TRBJ2-1
cdr3_aa: CASSPGTGQETQYF; cdr3_nt: TGTGCCAGCAGCCCAGGGACAGGCCAAGAGACCCAGTACTTC; d_call: TRBD1; v_call: TRBV7-8; j_call: TRBJ2-5
cdr3_aa: CASSFGTNRQVKETQYF; cdr3_nt: TGCGCCAGCAGCTTCGGAACCAACCGCCAGGTCAAAGAGACCCAGTACTTC; d_call: .; v_call: TRBV5-1; j_call: TRBJ2-5
cdr3_aa: CASSPLRLFVYEQYF; cdr3_nt: TGTGCCAGCAGCCCTCTGAGGCTATTCGTCTACGAGCAGTACTTC; d_call: .; v_call: TRBV7-8; j_call: TRBJ2-7
cdr3_aa: CASSYLGGFQDGYTF; cdr3_nt: TGTGCCAGCAGTTACCTTGGGGGGTTTCAGGATGGCTACACCTTC; d_call: .; v_call: TRBV6-5; j_call: TRBJ1-2
cdr3_aa: CASSLGQGTTIYF; cdr3_nt: TGTGCCAGCAGCCTAGGACAGGGAACCACCATATATTTT; d_call: TRBD1; v_call: TRBV11-2; j_call: TRBJ1-3
cdr3_aa: CASCTGGRDEQFF; cdr3_nt: TGTGCCAGCTGTACGGGGGGCCGGGATGAGCAGTTCTTC; d_call: .; v_call: TRBV27; j_call: TRBJ2-1
cdr3_aa: CASSSSRDFNEKLFF; cdr3_nt: TGCGCCAGCAGCTCGTCGAGGGACTTTAATGAAAAACTGTTTTTT; d_call: .; v_call: TRBV5-1; j_call: TRBJ1-4
cdr3_aa: CASSQRTLRGLAPSYEQYF; cdr3_nt: TGCGCCAGCAGCCAACGTACACTCCGGGGACTAGCGCCATCCTACGAGCAGTACTTC; d_call: TRBD2; v_call: TRBV4-3; j_call: TRBJ2-7
cdr3_aa: CASSQDWRGSYEQYF; cdr3_nt: TGCGCCAGCAGCCAAGATTGGCGGGGCTCCTACGAGCAGTACTTC; d_call: .; v_call: TRBV4-3; j_call: TRBJ2-7
cdr3_aa: CASSLAATSGGASSDTQYF; cdr3_nt: TGCGCCAGCAGCTTGGCCGCGACTAGCGGGGGGGCCTCTTCAGATACGCAGTATTTT; d_call: TRBD2; v_call: TRBV5-1; j_call: TRBJ2-3
cdr3_aa: CASTPSGGNQPQHF; cdr3_nt: TGTGCCAGCACCCCCTCGGGGGGCAATCAGCCCCAGCATTTT; d_call: .; v_call: TRBV2; j_call: TRBJ1-5
cdr3_aa: CSARTSGAGEQFF; cdr3_nt: TGCAGCGCTAGGACTAGCGGGGCGGGTGAGCAGTTCTTC; d_call: TRBD2; v_call: TRBV29-1; j_call: TRBJ2-1
cdr3_aa: CASSPGIGGETQYF; cdr3_nt: TGTGCCAGCAGCCCGGGAATAGGGGGAGAGACCCAGTACTTC; d_call: .; v_call: TRBV12-1; j_call: TRBJ2-5
cdr3_aa: CASSPKGALNLPYEQYF; cdr3_nt: TGTGCCAGCAGTCCCAAAGGGGCACTAAACCTCCCCTACGAGCAGTACTTC; d_call: .; v_call: TRBV27; j_call: TRBJ2-7
cdr3_aa: CASSTGVGNTEAFF; cdr3_nt: TGCGCCAGCAGTACCGGGGTCGGGAACACTGAAGCTTTCTTT; d_call: .; v_call: TRBV10-2; j_call: TRBJ1-1
cdr3_aa: CASREGTAYEQFF; cdr3_nt: TGTGCCAGCAGGGAAGGGACAGCGTATGAGCAGTTCTTC; d_call: TRBD1; v_call: TRBV5-6; j_call: TRBJ2-1
cdr3_aa: CASSNKVEQFF; cdr3_nt: TGTGCCAGTAGTAACAAAGTGGAGCAGTTCTTC; d_call: .; v_call: TRBV19; j_call: TRBJ2-1
cdr3_aa: CASSFLSSGSWDTQYF; cdr3_nt: TGTGCCAGCAGTTTTCTTTCCAGCGGGAGTTGGGATACGCAGTATTTT; d_call: TRBD2; v_call: TRBV27; j_call: TRBJ2-3
cdr3_aa: CASRSGLGGDTQYF; cdr3_nt: TGTGCCAGCAGATCGGGACTAGGGGGAGATACGCAGTATTTT; d_call: TRBD2; v_call: TRBV6-5; j_call: TRBJ2-3
cdr3_aa: CASSEIIGAGSRNTQYF; cdr3_nt: TGTGCCAGCAGTGAAATTATTGGGGCAGGCTCGCGGAATACGCAGTATTTT; d_call: .; v_call: TRBV6-1; j_call: TRBJ2-3
cdr3_aa: CASSATAGVYNEQFF; cdr3_nt: TGTGCCAGCAGCGCAACCGCGGGAGTTTACAATGAGCAGTTCTTC; d_call: TRBD2; v_call: TRBV11-3; j_call: TRBJ2-1
cdr3_aa: CASSQDRFEAFF; cdr3_nt: TGTGCCAGCAGCCAAGATAGATTTGAAGCTTTCTTT; d_call: .; v_call: TRBV4-2; j_call: TRBJ1-1
cdr3_aa: CASSLGYGEQFF; cdr3_nt: TGTGCCAGCAGCTTAGGCTACGGTGAGCAGTTCTTC; d_call: .; v_call: TRBV11-3; j_call: TRBJ2-1
cdr3_aa: CASSPGQGTNYGYTF; cdr3_nt: TGTGCCAGCAGCCCGGGACAGGGGACTAACTATGGCTACACCTTC; d_call: TRBD1; v_call: TRBV7-9; j_call: TRBJ1-2
cdr3_aa: CASSPQGGLAGYNEQFF; cdr3_nt: TGTGCCAGCAGCCCGCAAGGTGGGCTAGCGGGGTACAATGAGCAGTTCTTC; d_call: TRBD2; v_call: TRBV11-2; j_call: TRBJ2-1